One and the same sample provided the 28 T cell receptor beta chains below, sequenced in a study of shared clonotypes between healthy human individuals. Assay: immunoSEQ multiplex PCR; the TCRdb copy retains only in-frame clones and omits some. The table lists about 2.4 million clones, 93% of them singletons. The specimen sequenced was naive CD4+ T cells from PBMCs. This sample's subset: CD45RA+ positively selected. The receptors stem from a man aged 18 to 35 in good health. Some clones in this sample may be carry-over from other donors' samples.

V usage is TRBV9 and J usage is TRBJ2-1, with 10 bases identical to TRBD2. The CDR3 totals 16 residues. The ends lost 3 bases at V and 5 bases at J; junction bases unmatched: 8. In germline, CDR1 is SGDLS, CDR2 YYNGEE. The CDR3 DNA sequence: TGTGCCAGCAGCGCTAGCGGGGGCCTTGGGGACAATGAGCAGTTCTTC. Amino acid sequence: CASSASGGLGDNEQFF. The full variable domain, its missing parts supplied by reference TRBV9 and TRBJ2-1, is DSGVTQTPKHLITATGQRVTLRCSPRSGDLSVYWYQQSLDQGLQFLIQYYNGEERAKGNILERFSAQQFPDLHSELNLSSLELGDSALYFCASSASGGLGDNEQFFGPGTRLTVL.

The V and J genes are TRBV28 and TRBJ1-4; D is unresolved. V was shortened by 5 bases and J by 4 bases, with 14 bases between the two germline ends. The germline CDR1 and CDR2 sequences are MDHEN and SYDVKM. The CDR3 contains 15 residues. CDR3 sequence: CASSLGAQFNEKLFF. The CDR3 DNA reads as TGTGCCAGCAGTCTAGGAGCGCAGTTTAATGAAAAACTGTTTTTT. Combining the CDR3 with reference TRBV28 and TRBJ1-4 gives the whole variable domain DVKVTQSSRYLVKRTGEKVFLECVQDMDHENMFWYRQDPGLGLRLIYFSYDVKMKEKGDIPEGYSVSREKKERFSLILESASTNQTSMYLCASSLGAQFNEKLFFGSGTQLSVL.

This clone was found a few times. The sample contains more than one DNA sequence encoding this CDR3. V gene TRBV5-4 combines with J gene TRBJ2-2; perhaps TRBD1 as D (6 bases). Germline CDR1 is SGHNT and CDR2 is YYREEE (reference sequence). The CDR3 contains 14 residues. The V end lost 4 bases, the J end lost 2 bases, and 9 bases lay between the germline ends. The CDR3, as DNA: TGTGCCAGCAGCCGACAGGTTAACACCGGGGAGCTGTTTTTT. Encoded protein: CASSRQVNTGELFF.

DNA for the CDR3: TGTGCCAGCAGTTCGAGCTTTGGGCAGTTCTTC. Translation gives CASSSSFGQFF. This chain connects TRBV27 to TRBJ2-1; D gene unclear. Looked up from germline, CDR1 is MNHEY and CDR2 is SMNVEV (reference sequence). The V gene lost 4 bases and the J gene lost 12 bases, with 10 bases spanning the gap. The CDR3 has 11 amino acids.

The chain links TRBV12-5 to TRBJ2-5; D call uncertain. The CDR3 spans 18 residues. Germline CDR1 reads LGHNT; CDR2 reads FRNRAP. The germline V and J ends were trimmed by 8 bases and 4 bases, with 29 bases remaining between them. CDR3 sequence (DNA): TGTGCTAGTACACAATCCACGGAATCTCGTTTATTCTTAGAGACCCAGTACTTC. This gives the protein CASTQSTESRLFLETQYF. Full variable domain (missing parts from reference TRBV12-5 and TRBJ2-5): DARVTQTPRHKVTEMGQEVTMRCQPILGHNTVFWYRQTMMQGLELLAYFRNRAPLDDSGMPKDRFSAEMPDATLATLKIQPSEPRDSAVYFCASTQSTESRLFLETQYFGPGTRLLVL.

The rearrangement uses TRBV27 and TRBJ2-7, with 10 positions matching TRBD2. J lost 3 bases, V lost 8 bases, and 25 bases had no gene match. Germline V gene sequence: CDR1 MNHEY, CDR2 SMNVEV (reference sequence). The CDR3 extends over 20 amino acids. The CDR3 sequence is CASGLKPGWLAGVNNYEQYF. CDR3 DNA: TGTGCCAGCGGGCTGAAACCGGGGTGGCTAGCGGGAGTTAATAACTACGAGCAGTACTTC.

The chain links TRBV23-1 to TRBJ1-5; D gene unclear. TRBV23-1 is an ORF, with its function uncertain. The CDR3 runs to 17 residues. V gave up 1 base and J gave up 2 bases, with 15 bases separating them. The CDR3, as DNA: TGCGCCAGCAGTCAATTATGGGAAGATGGGTGCAATCAGCCCCAGCATTTT. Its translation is CASSQLWEDGCNQPQHF.

CDR3 amino acids: CAISESLAGPYEQYF. In nucleotides, the CDR3 is TGTGCCATCAGTGAGTCTCTAGCGGGCCCCTACGAGCAGTACTTC. The chain links TRBV10-3 to TRBJ2-7, with 8 bases aligning to TRBD2. In germline, CDR1 is ENHRY, CDR2 SYGVKD. This CDR3 is built from 15 residues. Trimming at V came to 0 bases and at J to 2 bases, leaving 3 bases not matched to a gene.

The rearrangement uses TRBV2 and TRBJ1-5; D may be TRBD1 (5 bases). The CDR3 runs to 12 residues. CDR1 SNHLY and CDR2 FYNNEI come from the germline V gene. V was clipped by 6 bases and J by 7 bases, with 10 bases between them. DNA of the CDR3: TGTGCCAGCAGCAGGGCCGACCAGCCCCAGCATTTT. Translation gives CASSRADQPQHF.

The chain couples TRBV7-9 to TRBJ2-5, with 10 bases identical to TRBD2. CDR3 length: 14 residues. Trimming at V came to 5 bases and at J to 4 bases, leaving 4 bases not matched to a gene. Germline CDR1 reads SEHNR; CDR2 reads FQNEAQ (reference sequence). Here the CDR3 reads CASSRIAGGETQYF. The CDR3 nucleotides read TGTGCCAGCAGCCGCATAGCGGGAGGAGAGACCCAGTACTTC.

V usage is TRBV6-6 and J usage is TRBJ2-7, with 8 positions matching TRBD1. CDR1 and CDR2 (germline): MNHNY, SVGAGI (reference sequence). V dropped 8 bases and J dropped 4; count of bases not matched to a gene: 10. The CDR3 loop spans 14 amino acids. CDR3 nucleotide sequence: TGTGCCAGCTCACAGGGGGGAGTTACGTACGAGCAGTACTTC. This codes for CASSQGGVTYEQYF.

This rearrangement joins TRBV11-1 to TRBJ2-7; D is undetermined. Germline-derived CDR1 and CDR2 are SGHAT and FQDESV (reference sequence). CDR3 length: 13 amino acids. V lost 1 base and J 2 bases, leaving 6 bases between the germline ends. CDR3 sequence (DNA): TGTGCCAGCAGCTTAGGCTGGGCCTACGAGCAGTACTTC. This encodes CASSLGWAYEQYF.

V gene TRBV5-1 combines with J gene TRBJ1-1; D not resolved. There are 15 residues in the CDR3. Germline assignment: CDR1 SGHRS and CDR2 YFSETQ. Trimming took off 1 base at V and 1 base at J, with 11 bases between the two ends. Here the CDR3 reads CASSLPGPANTEAFF. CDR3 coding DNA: TGCGCCAGCAGCTTGCCCGGGCCGGCGAACACTGAAGCTTTCTTT.

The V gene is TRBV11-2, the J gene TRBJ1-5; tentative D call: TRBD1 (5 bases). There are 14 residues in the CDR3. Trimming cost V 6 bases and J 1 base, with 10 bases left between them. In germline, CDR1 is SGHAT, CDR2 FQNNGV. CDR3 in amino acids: CASSRQGSNQPQHF. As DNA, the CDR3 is TGTGCCAGCAGTCGGCAGGGAAGCAATCAGCCCCAGCATTTT.

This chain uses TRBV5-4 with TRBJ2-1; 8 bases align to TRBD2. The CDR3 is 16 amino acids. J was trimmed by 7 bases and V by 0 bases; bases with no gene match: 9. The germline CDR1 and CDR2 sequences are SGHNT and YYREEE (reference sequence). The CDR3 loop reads CASSLDLAGGGNEQFF. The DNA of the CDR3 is TGTGCCAGCAGCTTGGACCTAGCGGGTGGGGGAAATGAGCAGTTCTTC.

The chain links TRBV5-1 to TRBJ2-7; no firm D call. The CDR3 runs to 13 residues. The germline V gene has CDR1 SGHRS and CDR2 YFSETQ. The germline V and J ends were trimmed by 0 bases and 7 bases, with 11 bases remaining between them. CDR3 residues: CASSLVMSREQYF. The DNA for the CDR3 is TGCGCCAGCAGCTTGGTTATGTCTAGGGAGCAGTACTTC.

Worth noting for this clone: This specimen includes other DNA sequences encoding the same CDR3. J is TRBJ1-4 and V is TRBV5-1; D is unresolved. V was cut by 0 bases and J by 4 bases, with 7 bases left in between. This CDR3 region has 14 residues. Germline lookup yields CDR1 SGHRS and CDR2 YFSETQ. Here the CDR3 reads CASSLDRSNEKLFF. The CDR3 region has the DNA TGCGCCAGCAGCTTGGACCGGAGTAATGAAAAACTGTTTTTT.

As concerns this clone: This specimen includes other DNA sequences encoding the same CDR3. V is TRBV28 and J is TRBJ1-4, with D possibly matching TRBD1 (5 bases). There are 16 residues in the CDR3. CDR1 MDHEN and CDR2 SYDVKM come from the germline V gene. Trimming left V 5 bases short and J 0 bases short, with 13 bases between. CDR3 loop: CASSPRGSATNEKLFF. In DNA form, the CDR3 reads TGTGCCAGCAGTCCCCGGGGCAGTGCAACTAATGAAAAACTGTTTTTT.

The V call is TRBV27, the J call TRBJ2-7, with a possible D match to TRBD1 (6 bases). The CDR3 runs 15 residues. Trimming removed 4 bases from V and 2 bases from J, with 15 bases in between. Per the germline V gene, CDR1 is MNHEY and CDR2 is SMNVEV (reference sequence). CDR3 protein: CASSSRTESTYEQYF. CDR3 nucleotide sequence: TGTGCCAGCAGTTCCAGGACAGAGTCAACCTACGAGCAGTACTTC.

The CDR3 region has the DNA TGTGCCAGCAGTGGCAACCTAATGAGGGAGCAGTACTTC. Translating it yields CASSGNLMREQYF. The chain couples TRBV25-1 to TRBJ2-7; no firm D call. This CDR3 spans 13 amino acids. Germline V gene data show CDR1 as MGHDK and CDR2 as SYGVNS. The V end was cut by 4 bases, the J end by 7 bases, with 14 bases between.

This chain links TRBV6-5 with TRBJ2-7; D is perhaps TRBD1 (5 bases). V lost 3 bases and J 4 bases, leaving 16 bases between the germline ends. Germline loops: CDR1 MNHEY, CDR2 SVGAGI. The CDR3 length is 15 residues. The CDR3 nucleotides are TGTGCCAGCAGTTATACTCTGGGCAGGGAATACGAGCAGTACTTC. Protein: CASSYTLGREYEQYF.

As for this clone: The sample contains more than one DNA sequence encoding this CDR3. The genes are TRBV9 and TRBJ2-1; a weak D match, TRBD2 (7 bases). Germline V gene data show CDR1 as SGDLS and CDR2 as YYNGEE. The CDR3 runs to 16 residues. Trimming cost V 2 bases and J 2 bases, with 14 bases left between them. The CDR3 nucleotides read TGTGCCAGCAGCGTGGCAGGAGGGGGGGCCTACAATGAGCAGTTCTTC. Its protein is CASSVAGGGAYNEQFF.

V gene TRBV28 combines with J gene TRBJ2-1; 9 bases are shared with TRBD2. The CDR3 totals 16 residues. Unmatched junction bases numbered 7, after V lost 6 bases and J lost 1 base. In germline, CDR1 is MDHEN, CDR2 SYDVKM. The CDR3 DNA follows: TGTGCCAGCAGAGAATCAGCGGGAGGTTCCTACAATGAGCAGTTCTTC. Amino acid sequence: CASRESAGGSYNEQFF.

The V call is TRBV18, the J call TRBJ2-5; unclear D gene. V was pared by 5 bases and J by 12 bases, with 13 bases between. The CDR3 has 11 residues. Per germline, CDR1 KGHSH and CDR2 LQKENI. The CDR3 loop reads CASSVVTPKYF. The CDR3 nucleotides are TGTGCCAGCTCAGTCGTGACTCCGAAGTACTTC.

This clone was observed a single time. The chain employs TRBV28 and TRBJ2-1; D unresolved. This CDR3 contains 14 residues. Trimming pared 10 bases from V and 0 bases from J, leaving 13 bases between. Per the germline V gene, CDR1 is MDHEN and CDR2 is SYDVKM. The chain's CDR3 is CATEYEDSYNEQFF. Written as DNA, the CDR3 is TGTGCCACCGAGTATGAGGACTCCTACAATGAGCAGTTCTTC. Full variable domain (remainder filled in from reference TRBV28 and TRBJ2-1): DVKVTQSSRYLVKRTGEKVFLECVQDMDHENMFWYRQDPGLGLRLIYFSYDVKMKEKGDIPEGYSVSREKKERFSLILESASTNQTSMYLCATEYEDSYNEQFFGPGTRLTVL.

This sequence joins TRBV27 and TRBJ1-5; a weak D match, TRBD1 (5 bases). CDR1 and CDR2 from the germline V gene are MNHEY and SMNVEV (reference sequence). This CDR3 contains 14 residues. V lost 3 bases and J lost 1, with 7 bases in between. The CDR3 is CASSLWGSNQPQHF. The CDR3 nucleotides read TGTGCCAGCAGTTTGTGGGGCAGCAATCAGCCCCAGCATTTT.

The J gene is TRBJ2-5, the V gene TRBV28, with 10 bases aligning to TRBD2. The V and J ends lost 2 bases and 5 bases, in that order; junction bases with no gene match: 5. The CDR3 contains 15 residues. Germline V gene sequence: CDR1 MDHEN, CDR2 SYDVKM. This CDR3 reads CASSLLAGVSETQYF. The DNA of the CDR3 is TGTGCCAGCAGTTTACTAGCGGGAGTATCCGAGACCCAGTACTTC.

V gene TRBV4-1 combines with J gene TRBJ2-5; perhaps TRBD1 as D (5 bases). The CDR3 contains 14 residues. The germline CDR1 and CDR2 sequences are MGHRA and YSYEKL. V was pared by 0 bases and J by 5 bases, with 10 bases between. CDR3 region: CASSQDQGRETQYF. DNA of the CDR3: TGCGCCAGCAGCCAAGATCAGGGTAGGGAGACCCAGTACTTC.